This passage covers 17 T cell receptor beta chains from one sample sequenced in a study of spatial heterogeneity in lung cancer. Time point meaning: sample taken at primary tumor resection. No antigen is known for these receptors. In TCRdb, the 5' RACE reads were re-called with MiXCR into one record per CDR3 protein. The table records about 9,800 distinct CDR3 sequences, roughly 54% of them present only once. Study-wide points: It was found that expanded intratumoral alpha and beta TCR counts tracked tumor mutation counts.

The source was lung tumor tissue, collected at surgery. These receptors came from a female donor with early-stage non-small cell lung cancer.

The gene calls are TRBV4-2 and TRBJ1-5, with TRBD1 matching 7 bases. Looked up from germline, CDR1 is LGHNA and CDR2 is YNFKEQ. Unmatched junction bases numbered 5, after V lost 5 bases and J lost 7 bases. The CDR3 extends over 13 amino acids. CDR3 nucleotides: TGTGCCAGCAGCTCAGGGGGGGGCCAGCCCCAGCATTTT. Translating gives CASSSGGGQPQHF.

This clonotype has only a few counts. V gene TRBV7-3 combines with J gene TRBJ2-2; D call uncertain. This CDR3 has 15 amino acids. Trimming left V 2 bases short and J 1 base short, with 8 bases between. CDR1 and CDR2 from the germline V gene are SGHTA and FQGTGA. The CDR3 spells CASSLGVLNTGELFF. The CDR3 coding sequence is TGTGCCAGCAGCTTAGGCGTTTTGAACACCGGGGAGCTGTTTTTT.

V gene TRBV28 combines with J gene TRBJ1-2, with 7 bases matching TRBD1. The CDR3 runs to 14 residues. After removal of 3 bases from V and 7 bases from J, the junction contained 8 bases not matched to a gene. Germline V gene lookup returns CDR1 MDHEN and CDR2 SYDVKM. The CDR3 DNA is TGTGCCAGCAGTTTTCTCGACAGGGACGGTGGCTACACCTTC. It encodes CASSFLDRDGGYTF.

This clonotype was recorded a few times. This chain joins TRBV5-6 and TRBJ2-4; maybe TRBD1 (5 bases). Trimming took 0 bases from V and 9 from J, leaving 10 bases between them. Looked up from germline, CDR1 is SGHDT and CDR2 is YYEEEE. CDR3 length: 13 residues. CDR3 DNA: TGTGCCAGCAGCTTGGCAGGGATGTCCATTCAGTACTTC. It is translated as CASSLAGMSIQYF.

This clonotype was found once. The genes are TRBV20-1 and TRBJ1-1; TRBD1 matches at 8 bases. The CDR3 contains 16 residues. Germline assignment: CDR1 DFQATT and CDR2 SNEGSKA (reference sequence). Germline trimming cut 1 base from V and 0 bases from J; bases unmatched to any gene: 7. The chain's CDR3 is CSARGSRTGMNTEAFF. The CDR3 nucleotides read TGCAGTGCTAGAGGGTCCCGGACAGGGATGAACACTGAAGCTTTCTTT.

The chain recombines TRBV5-4 with TRBJ1-2; tentative D call: TRBD1 (6 bases). In germline, CDR1 is SGHNT, CDR2 YYREEE (reference sequence). V lost 2 bases, J lost 3 bases, and 14 bases lay in between. CDR3 length: 15 residues. CDR3 in amino acids: CASSFRGRGDYGYTF. The CDR3 nucleotides are TGTGCCAGCAGCTTCAGGGGAAGGGGTGACTATGGCTACACCTTC.

This clonotype rates as medium-sized. J is TRBJ2-5 and V is TRBV30; D gene uncertain. This CDR3 comprises 11 residues. With 2 bases removed from V and 4 bases from J, the gap between germline ends came to 5 bases. Germline CDR1 reads GTSNPN; CDR2 reads SVGIG (reference sequence). The CDR3 DNA sequence: TGTGCCTGGAGTACGGGAGAGACCCAGTACTTC. Its translation: CAWSTGETQYF.

As DNA, the CDR3 is TGCGCCAGCAGCTTGGCCGCATCGGTGAATTCACCCCTCCACTTT. Its translation is CASSLAASVNSPLHF. J is TRBJ1-6 and V is TRBV5-1; D not certain. The CDR3 covers 15 residues. The V gene lost 0 bases and the J gene lost 7 bases, with 11 bases spanning the gap. Germline loops: CDR1 SGHRS, CDR2 YFSETQ.

This clonotype has just one count. The rearrangement links TRBV4-3 to TRBJ2-7; D is possibly TRBD2 (5 bases). The V and J ends lost 0 bases and 0 bases respectively, with 9 bases between them. CDR1 is LGHNA and CDR2 is YSLEER in the germline V gene. The CDR3 is 15 residues long. CDR3 amino acids: CASSQERATSYEQYF. In nucleotides, the CDR3 is TGCGCCAGCAGCCAAGAGCGGGCCACCTCCTACGAGCAGTACTTC.

The chain has TRBV25-1 and TRBJ1-4; 8 bases agree with TRBD1. The CDR3 length is 14 residues. CDR1 and CDR2 from the germline V gene are MGHDK and SYGVNS. Trimming took 2 bases from V and 7 from J; bases not matched to a gene: 3. The CDR3 loop reads CASSESRGLEKLFF. The CDR3 DNA is TGTGCCAGCAGTGAAAGCAGGGGGCTTGAAAAACTGTTTTTT.

The V call is TRBV5-1, the J call TRBJ2-3; the D call may be TRBD1 or TRBD2 (5 bases each). V lost 2 bases and J lost 6, with 13 bases in between. In germline, CDR1 is SGHRS, CDR2 YFSETQ. The CDR3 contains 14 residues. As DNA, the CDR3 is TGCGCCAGCAGCTTCGGGACCCCTCGGGATACGCAGTATTTT. Its translation is CASSFGTPRDTQYF.

CDR3 sequence reads: CASSRRTGQQFF. The CDR3 nucleotides are TGTGCCAGCAGCCGCAGGACAGGACAGCAGTTCTTC. The rearrangement uses TRBV7-2 and TRBJ2-1, with 7 nucleotides matching TRBD1. The CDR3 sequence is 12 residues long. The germline V gene has CDR1 SGHTA and CDR2 FQGNSA. V was clipped by 5 bases and J by 11 bases; unmatched bases: 6.

This clonotype has just a few counts. The V call is TRBV12-3 or TRBV12-4, the J call TRBJ2-3; D remains ambiguous. V shed 5 bases and J shed 4 bases, with 7 bases lying between them. The CDR3 contains 12 residues. CDR3 sequence: CASSPRADTQYF. The CDR3 DNA is TGTGCCAGCAGTCCCCGAGCAGATACGCAGTATTTT.

The genes are TRBV19 and TRBJ1-2; maybe TRBD1 (6 bases). Germline-derived CDR1 and CDR2 are LNHDA and SQIVND (reference sequence). V was cut by 6 bases and J by 6 bases, with 14 bases left in between. The CDR3 extends over 13 amino acids. DNA of the CDR3: TGTGCCAGTAGAACTGGCAGGGGAGATGGCTACACCTTC. The encoded protein is CASRTGRGDGYTF.

This clonotype has a handful of counts. This chain joins TRBV7-2 and TRBJ2-1; the D gene is possibly TRBD2 (5 bases). Germline CDR1 is SGHTA and CDR2 is FQGNSA. The CDR3 consists of 15 residues. Trimming removed 2 bases at V and 1 base at J, with 9 bases between. The DNA for the CDR3 is TGTGCCAGCAGCTTAAGTGGGAGATCCTACAATGAGCAGTTCTTC. This codes for CASSLSGRSYNEQFF.

The gene calls are TRBV4-1 and TRBJ2-1, with a weak D call TRBD2 (6 bases). The germline gives CDR1 MGHRA, CDR2 YSYEKL. V was cut by 0 bases and J by 9 bases, with 9 bases left in between. The CDR3 runs 13 residues. CDR3 protein: CASSQDVGGEQFF. Here the CDR3 DNA reads TGCGCCAGCAGCCAAGACGTGGGGGGTGAGCAGTTCTTC.

The V gene is TRBV20-1, the J gene TRBJ2-5; weak D call: TRBD2 (6 bases). Trimming shortened V by 3 bases and J by 0 bases, and 14 bases separated the two germline ends. This CDR3 is 15 amino acids long. CDR1 DFQATT and CDR2 SNEGSKA come from the germline V gene (reference sequence). Here the CDR3 reads CSASREDLYQETQYF. The CDR3 nucleotides read TGCAGTGCTAGTAGGGAGGACTTGTACCAAGAGACCCAGTACTTC.